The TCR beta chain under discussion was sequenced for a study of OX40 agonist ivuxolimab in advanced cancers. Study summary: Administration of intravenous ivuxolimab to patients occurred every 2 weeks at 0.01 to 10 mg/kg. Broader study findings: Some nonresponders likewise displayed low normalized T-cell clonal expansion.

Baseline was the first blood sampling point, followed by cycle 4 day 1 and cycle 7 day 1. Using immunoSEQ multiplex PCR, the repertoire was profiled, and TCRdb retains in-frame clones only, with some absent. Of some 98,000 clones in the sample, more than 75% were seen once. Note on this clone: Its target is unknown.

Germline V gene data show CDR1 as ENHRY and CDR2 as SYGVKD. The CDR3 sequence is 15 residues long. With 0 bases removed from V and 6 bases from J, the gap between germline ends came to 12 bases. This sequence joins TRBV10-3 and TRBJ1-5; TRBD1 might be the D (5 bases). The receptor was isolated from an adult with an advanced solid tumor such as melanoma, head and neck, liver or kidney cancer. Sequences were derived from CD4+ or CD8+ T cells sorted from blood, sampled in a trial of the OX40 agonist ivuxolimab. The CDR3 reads CAISESGRDGQPQHF. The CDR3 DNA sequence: TGTGCCATCAGTGAGTCGGGCAGGGACGGTCAGCCCCAGCATTTT.